This TCR beta chain appears in the sequencing data of a study of blood T cell repertoires in COVID-19. Method: immunoSEQ multiplex PCR; TCRdb's copy keeps in-frame clones and lacks some. The table has tens of thousands of clones, over 80% seen once. Sample: peripheral blood. This sequence was found in an older woman with active COVID-19.

The CDR3 here is CAERQRGSTEAFF. In nucleotides, the CDR3 is TGTGCCGAGAGACAAAGGGGGTCCACTGAAGCTTTCTTT. V usage is TRBV12-3 or TRBV12-4 and J usage is TRBJ1-1; perhaps TRBD1 as D (6 bases). Trimming pared 11 bases from V and 4 bases from J, leaving 17 bases between. This CDR3 comprises 13 residues.